This TCR beta chain is from a study of T cell responses to AZD1222 COVID-19 vaccine. Study at large: Timing groups of about 4 and about 12 weeks for second doses were pooled.

Remarks on this clone: What it binds is not known.

Sequencing used immunoSEQ multiplex PCR; TCRdb keeps in-frame clones, though not all of them. The table records 150,000 or so clones, 91% of them present only once. Per germline, CDR1 LGHNA and CDR2 YSLEER. The CDR3 is 15 amino acids. The trim removed 3 bases at V and 3 bases at J, leaving 6 bases unmatched. Study conclusions and caveats: The study sampled repertoires only after the peak T cell response.

Source: peripheral blood, taken on day 0 of AZD1222 vaccination. The chain uses TRBV4-3 and TRBJ1-1; 8 bases fit TRBD1. This clonotype originated in an adult in good health. CDR3 residues: CASSQAGGRDTEAFF. CDR3 nucleotides: TGCGCCAGCAGCCAGGCAGGGGGCAGGGACACTGAAGCTTTCTTT.